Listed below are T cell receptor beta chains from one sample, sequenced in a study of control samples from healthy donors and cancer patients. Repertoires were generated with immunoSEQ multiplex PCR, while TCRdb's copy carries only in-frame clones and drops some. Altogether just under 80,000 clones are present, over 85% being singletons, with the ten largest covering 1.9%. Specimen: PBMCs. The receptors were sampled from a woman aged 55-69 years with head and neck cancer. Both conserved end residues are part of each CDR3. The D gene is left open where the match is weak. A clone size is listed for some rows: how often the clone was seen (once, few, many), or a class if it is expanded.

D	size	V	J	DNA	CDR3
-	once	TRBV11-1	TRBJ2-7	TGTGCCAGCAGTTCAGATACAGGGCTCATGGGACACGAGCAGTACTTC	CASSSDTGLMGHEQYF
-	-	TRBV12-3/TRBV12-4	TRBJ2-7	TGTGCCAGCAGTCTTGACTACGAGCAGTACTTC	CASSLDYEQYF
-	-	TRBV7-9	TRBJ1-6	TGTGCCAGCAGCTTAGGGGGAACCACCCTCCACTTT	CASSLGGTTLHF
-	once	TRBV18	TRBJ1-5	TGTGCCAGCGGGGACATGGCTAATCAGCCCCAGCATTTT	CASGDMANQPQHF
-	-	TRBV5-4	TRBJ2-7	TGTGCCAGCAGCCCCCTCGGCGGGGGCATTTCCTACGAGCAGTACTTC	CASSPLGGGISYEQYF
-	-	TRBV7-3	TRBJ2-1	TGTGCCAGCAGCTTAAGGGCGGGGGCCTCCTACAATGAGCAGTTCTTC	CASSLRAGASYNEQFF
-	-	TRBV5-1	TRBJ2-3	TGCGCCAGCAGCCTTGGTCTCGCAGACACAGATACGCAGTATTTT	CASSLGLADTDTQYF
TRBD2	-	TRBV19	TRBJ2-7	TGTGCCAGTAGGGATAAAGCGGGATCTGACTACGAGCAGTACTTC	CASRDKAGSDYEQYF
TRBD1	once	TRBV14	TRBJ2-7	TGTGCCAGCAGCCAAGGCAGAGGGACAGGGGTTGCGTACGAGCAGTACTTC	CASSQGRGTGVAYEQYF
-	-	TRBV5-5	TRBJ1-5	TGTGCCAGCAGCTTGGACAGTTTTAGCAATCAGCCCCAGCATTTT	CASSLDSFSNQPQHF
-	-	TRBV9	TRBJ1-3	TGTGCCAGCAGCGTCGACGGTGCCCTGACAAACACCATATATTTT	CASSVDGALTNTIYF